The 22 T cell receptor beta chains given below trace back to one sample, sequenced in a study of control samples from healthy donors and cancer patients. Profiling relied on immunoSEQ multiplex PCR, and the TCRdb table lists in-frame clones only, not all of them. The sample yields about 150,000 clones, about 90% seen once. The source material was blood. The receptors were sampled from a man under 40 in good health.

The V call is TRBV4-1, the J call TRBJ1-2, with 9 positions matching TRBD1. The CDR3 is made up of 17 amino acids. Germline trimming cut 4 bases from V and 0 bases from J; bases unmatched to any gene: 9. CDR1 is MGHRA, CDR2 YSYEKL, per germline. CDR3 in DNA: TGCGCCAGCAGCCCGCAACAGGGGGCCCCAGCTAACTATGGCTACACCTTC. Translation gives CASSPQQGAPANYGYTF.

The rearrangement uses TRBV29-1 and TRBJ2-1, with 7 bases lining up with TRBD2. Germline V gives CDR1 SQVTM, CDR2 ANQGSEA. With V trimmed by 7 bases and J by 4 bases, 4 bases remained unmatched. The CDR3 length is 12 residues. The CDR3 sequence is CSAWGGYNEQFF. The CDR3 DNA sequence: TGCAGCGCGTGGGGGGGTTACAATGAGCAGTTCTTC.

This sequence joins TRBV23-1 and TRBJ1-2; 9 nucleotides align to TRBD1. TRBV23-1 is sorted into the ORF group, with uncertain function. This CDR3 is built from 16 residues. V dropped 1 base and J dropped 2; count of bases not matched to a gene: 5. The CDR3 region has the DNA TGCGCCAGCAGTCAATTCCGACAGGGGGTAAACTATGGCTACACCTTC. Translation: CASSQFRQGVNYGYTF.

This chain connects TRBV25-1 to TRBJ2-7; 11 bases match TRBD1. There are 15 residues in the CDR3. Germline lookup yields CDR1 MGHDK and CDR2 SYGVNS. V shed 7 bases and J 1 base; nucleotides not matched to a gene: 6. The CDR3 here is CASTRTGGASYEQYF. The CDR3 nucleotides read TGTGCCAGCACCCGGACAGGGGGCGCGTCCTACGAGCAGTACTTC.

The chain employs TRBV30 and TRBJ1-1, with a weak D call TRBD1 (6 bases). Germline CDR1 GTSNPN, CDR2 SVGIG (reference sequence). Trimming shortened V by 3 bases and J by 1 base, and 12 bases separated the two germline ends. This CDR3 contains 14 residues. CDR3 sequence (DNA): TGTGCCTGGAGGGCCAGGGGTACGAACACTGAAGCTTTCTTT. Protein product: CAWRARGTNTEAFF.

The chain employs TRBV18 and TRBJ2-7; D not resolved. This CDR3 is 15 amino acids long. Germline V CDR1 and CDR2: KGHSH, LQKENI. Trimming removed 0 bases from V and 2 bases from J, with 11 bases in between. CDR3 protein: CASSPPTVNPYEQYF. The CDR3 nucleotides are TGTGCCAGCTCACCACCTACAGTGAACCCCTACGAGCAGTACTTC. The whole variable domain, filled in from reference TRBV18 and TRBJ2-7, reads NAGVMQNPRHLVRRRGQEARLRCSPMKGHSHVYWYRQLPEEGLKFMVYLQKENIIDESGMPKERFSAEFPKEGPSILRIQQVVRGDSAAYFCASSPPTVNPYEQYFGPGTRLTVT.

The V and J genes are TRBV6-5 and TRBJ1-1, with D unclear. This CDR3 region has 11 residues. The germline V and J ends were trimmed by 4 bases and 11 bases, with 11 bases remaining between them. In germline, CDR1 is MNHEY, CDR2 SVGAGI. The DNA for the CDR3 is TGTGCCAGCAGTTCCCTATTGAGCGCTTTCTTT. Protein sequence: CASSSLLSAFF.

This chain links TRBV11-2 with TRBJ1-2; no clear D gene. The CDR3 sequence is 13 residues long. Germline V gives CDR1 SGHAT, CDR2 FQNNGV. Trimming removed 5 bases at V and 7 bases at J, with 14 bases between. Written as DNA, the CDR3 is TGTGCCAGCAGCCCTGGAAGCACGGGTGGCTACACCTTC. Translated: CASSPGSTGGYTF.

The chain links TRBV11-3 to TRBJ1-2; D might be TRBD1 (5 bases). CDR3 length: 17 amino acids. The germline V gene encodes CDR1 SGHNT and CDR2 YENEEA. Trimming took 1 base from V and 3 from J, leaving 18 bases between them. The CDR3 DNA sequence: TGTGCCAGCAGCTTAGTTGGGGCATCGGGTAATGACTATGGCTACACCTTC. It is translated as CASSLVGASGNDYGYTF.

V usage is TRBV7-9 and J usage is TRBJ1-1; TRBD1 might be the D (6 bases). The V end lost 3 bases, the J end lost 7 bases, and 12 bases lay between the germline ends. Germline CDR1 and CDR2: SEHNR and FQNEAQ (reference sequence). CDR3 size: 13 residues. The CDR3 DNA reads TGTGCCAGCAGCTTGGATACAGGGAATGAAGCTTTCTTT. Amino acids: CASSLDTGNEAFF.

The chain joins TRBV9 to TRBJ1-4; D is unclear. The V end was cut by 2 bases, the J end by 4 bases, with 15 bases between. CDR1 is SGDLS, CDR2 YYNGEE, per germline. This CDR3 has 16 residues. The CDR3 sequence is CASSVPDGSLNEKLFF. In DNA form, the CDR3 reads TGTGCCAGCAGCGTCCCGGACGGTAGCCTTAATGAAAAACTGTTTTTT. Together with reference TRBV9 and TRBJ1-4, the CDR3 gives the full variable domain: DSGVTQTPKHLITATGQRVTLRCSPRSGDLSVYWYQQSLDQGLQFLIQYYNGEERAKGNILERFSAQQFPDLHSELNLSSLELGDSALYFCASSVPDGSLNEKLFFGSGTQLSVL.

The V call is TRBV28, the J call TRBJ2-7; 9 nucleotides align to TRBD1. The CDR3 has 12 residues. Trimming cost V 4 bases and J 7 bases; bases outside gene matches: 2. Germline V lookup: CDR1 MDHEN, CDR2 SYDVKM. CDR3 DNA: TGTGCCAGCAGTTGGACAGGGGAGGAGCAGTACTTC. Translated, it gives CASSWTGEEQYF.

The CDR3 coding sequence is TGTGCCAGCAGTTTAGATTGGGGGGGCGCCTCAGATACGCAGTATTTT. Amino acids: CASSLDWGGASDTQYF. V gene TRBV28 combines with J gene TRBJ2-3; D possibly corresponds to TRBD2 (7 bases). With 2 bases removed from V and 4 bases from J, the gap between germline ends came to 16 bases. Germline V gives CDR1 MDHEN, CDR2 SYDVKM. CDR3 length: 16 residues.

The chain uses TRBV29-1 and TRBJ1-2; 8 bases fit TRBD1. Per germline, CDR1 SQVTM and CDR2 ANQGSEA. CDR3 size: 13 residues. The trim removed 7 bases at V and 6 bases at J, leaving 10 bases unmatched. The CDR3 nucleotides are TGCAGCGAACGCCCCCAGGGGGCCCATGGCTACACCTTC. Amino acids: CSERPQGAHGYTF.

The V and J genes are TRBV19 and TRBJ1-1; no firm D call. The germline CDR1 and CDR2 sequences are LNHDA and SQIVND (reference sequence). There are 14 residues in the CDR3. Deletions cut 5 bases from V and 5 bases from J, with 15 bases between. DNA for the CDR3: TGTGCCAGTAGTGCCATCGTGGGGTTGACTGAAGCTTTCTTT. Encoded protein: CASSAIVGLTEAFF. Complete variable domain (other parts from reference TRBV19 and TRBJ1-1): DGGITQSPKYLFRKEGQNVTLSCEQNLNHDAMYWYRQDPGQGLRLIYYSQIVNDFQKGDIAEGYSVSREKKESFPLTVTSAQKNPTAFYLCASSAIVGLTEAFFGQGTRLTVV.

The CDR3 bases are TGTGCCAGCAGCGTTCCCGGGACAGGGAGATACGAGCAGTACTTC. It yields the protein CASSVPGTGRYEQYF. The V and J genes are TRBV5-6 and TRBJ2-7, with 9 bases aligning to TRBD1. The CDR3 spans 15 residues. Trimming cost V 4 bases and J 4 bases; bases outside gene matches: 9. Germline CDR1 and CDR2: SGHDT and YYEEEE.

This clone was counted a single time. The CDR3 bases are TGTGCCAGCAGTGAAGGGAGCACAGATACGCAGTATTTT. Amino acid sequence: CASSEGSTDTQYF. The chain has TRBV6-1 and TRBJ2-3; D is unresolved. Germline V gene sequence: CDR1 MNHNS, CDR2 SASEGT. This CDR3 has 13 residues. V gave up 1 base and J gave up 0 bases, with 2 bases separating them.

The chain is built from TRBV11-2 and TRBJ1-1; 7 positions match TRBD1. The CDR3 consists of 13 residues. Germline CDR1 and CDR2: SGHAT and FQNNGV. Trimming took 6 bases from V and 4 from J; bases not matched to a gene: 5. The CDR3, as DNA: TGTGCCAGCAGGCAGGGGGGAGGCACTGAAGCTTTCTTT. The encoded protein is CASRQGGGTEAFF.

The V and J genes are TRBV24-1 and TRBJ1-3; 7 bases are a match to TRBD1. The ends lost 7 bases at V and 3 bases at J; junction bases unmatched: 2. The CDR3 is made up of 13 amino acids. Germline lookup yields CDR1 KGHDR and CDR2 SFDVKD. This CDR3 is CATRGTVGNTIYF. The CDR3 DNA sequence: TGTGCCACCAGAGGGACAGTTGGAAACACCATATATTTT.

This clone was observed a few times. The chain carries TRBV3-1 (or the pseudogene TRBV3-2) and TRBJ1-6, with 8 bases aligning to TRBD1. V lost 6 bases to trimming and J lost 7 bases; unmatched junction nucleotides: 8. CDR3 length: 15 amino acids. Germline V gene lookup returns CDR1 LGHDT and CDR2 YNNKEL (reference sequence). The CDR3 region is CASRQDRAFNSPLHF. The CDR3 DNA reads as TGTGCCAGCAGGCAGGACAGGGCCTTCAATTCACCCCTCCACTTT.

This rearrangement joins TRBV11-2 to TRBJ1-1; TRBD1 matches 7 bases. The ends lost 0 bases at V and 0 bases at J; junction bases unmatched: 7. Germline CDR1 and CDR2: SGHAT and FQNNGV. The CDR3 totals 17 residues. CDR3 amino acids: CASSLESGGFMNTEAFF. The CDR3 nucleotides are TGTGCCAGCAGCTTAGAGTCAGGGGGATTCATGAACACTGAAGCTTTCTTT.

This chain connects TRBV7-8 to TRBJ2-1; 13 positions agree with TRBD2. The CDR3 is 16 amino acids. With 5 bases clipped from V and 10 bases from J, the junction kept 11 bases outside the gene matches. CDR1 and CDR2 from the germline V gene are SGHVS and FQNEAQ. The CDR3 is CASSARTSGGRSEQFF. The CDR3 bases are TGTGCCAGCAGCGCCCGGACTAGCGGGGGTCGTTCGGAGCAGTTCTTC. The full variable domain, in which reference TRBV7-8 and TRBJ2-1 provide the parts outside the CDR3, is GAGVSQSPRYKVAKRGQDVALRCDPISGHVSLFWYQQALGQGPEFLTYFQNEAQLDKSGLPSDRFFAERPEGSVSTLKIQRTQQEDSAVYLCASSARTSGGRSEQFFGPGTRLTVL.